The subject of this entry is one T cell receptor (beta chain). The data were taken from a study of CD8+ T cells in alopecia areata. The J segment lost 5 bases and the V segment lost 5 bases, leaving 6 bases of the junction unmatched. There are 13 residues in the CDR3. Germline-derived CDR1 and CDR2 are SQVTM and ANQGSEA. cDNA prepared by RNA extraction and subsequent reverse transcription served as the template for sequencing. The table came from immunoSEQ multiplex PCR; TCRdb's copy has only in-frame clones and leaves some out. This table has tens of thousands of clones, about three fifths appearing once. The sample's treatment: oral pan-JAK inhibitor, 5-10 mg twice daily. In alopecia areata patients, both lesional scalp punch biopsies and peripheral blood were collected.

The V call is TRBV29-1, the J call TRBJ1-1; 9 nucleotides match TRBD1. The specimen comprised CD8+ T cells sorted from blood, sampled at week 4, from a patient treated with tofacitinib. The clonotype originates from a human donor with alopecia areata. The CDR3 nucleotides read TGCAGCGTTACAGGGGGCCACTTTACTGAAGCTTTCTTT. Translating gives CSVTGGHFTEAFF.